Sequencing of this T cell receptor (beta chain) was carried out in a study of shared clonotypes between healthy human individuals. Study results and caveats: When compared with the clonotypes that were shared by all four sorted-subset donors, the non-shared clonotypes turned out to have lower generation probabilities.

The count of this clone is one. Its antigen remains unidentified. The germline V gene encodes CDR1 MNHEY and CDR2 SMNVEV (reference sequence). Trimming removed 0 bases from V and 0 bases from J, with 20 bases in between. This CDR3 comprises 19 residues. CD45RO-negative cells were positively selected for CCR7, leaving out terminally differentiated effector memory CD45RA+ cells. The DNA input per sorted-subset replicate PCR was approximately 210 ng, corresponding to 32,000 or so T cell genomes. Profiling relied on immunoSEQ multiplex PCR, and the TCRdb table lists in-frame clones only, not all of them. The table records millions of clones, 90% to 95% of them present only once.

This clonotype was obtained from a man aged 18 to 35 in good health. Some clones in this sample may be carry-over from other donors' samples. The chain uses TRBV27 and TRBJ1-1; perhaps TRBD1 as D (5 bases). Sequencing was carried out using naive CD8+ T cells from PBMCs. CDR3 in DNA: TGTGCCAGCAGTTTATCGATGGGGGGGGGAAAGGACCTGAACACTGAAGCTTTCTTT. Translation gives CASSLSMGGGKDLNTEAFF.